The present T cell receptor beta chain was sequenced within a study of vaccination and CD4 T cells after COVID-19. Across the whole study: Overlapping peptides covering the spike proteins of SARS-CoV-2, HCoV-NL63, HCoV-OC43 and HCoV-229E were added to stimulate cells.

The Oncomine TCR Beta short-read assay was what sequenced the DNA obtained from cultured CD4+ T cells. TCRdb fed the PCR reads into MiXCR, producing one record per CDR3 protein. The data show more than 9,500 distinct CDR3 sequences, roughly three quarters seen once. Trimming took 7 bases from V and 1 from J, leaving 14 bases between them. The germline CDR1 and CDR2 sequences are MNHEY and SMNVEV (reference sequence). The CDR3 runs to 14 residues. Indicated treatment: approximately 10-day PBMC culture with coronavirus spike peptide pools or control peptides (ViraFEST assay). Worth noting for this clonotype: As yet, its antigen is unknown.

Input material: CD4+ T cells from blood, cultured in vitro. This TCR derives from a human donor who had recovered from COVID-19. The chain couples TRBV27 to TRBJ2-7; the D is unclear. The CDR3 reads CASKVTSPSYEQYF. The CDR3 DNA follows: TGTGCCAGCAAGGTCACCTCGCCTTCCTACGAGCAGTACTTC.